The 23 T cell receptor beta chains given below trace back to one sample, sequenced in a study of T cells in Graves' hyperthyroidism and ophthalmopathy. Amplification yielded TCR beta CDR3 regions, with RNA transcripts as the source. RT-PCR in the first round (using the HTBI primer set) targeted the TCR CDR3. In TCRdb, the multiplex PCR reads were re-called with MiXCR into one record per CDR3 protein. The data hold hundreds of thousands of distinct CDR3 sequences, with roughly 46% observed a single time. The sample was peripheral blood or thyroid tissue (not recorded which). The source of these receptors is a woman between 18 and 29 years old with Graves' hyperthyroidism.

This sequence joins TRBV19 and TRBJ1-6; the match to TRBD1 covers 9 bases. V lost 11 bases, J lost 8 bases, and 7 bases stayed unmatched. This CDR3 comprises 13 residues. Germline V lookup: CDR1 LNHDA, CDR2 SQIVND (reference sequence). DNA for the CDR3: TGTGCCTGGGGGACAGGGATGGATTCACCCCTCCACTTT. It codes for CAWGTGMDSPLHF.

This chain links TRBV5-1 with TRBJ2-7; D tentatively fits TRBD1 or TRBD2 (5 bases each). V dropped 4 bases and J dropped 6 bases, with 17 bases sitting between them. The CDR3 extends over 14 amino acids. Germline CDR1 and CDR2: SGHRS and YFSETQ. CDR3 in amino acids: CASSLGTPPVEQYF. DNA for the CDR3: TGCGCCAGCAGCCTAGGGACGCCGCCGGTCGAGCAGTACTTC.

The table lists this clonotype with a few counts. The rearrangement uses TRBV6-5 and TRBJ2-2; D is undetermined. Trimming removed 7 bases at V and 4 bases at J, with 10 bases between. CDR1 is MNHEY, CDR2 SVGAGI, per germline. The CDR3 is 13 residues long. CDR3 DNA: TGTGCCAGCACCCCCTACAGCACCGGGGAGCTGTTTTTT. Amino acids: CASTPYSTGELFF.

The CDR3 sequence: CASTSGRAQETQYF. Written as DNA, the CDR3 is TGTGCCAGTACTTCAGGGAGGGCGCAAGAGACCCAGTACTTC. The chain has TRBV7-9 and TRBJ2-5; TRBD2 matches 7 bases. Germline V gene lookup returns CDR1 SEHNR and CDR2 FQNEAQ (reference sequence). J lost 2 bases, V lost 9 bases, and 9 bases had no gene match. The CDR3 consists of 14 residues.

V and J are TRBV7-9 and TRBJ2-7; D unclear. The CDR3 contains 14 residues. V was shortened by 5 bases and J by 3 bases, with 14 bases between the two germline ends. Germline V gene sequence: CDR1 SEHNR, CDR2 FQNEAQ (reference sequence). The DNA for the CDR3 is TGTGCCAGCAGCCCCTCTCCGACGGTCTACGAGCAGTACTTC. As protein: CASSPSPTVYEQYF.

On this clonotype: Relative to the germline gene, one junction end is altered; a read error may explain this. The CDR3 DNA reads as TGTGCCAGTAGTGAGGTTAGCTATCAGCCCCAGCATTTT. Translating gives CASSEVSYQPQHF. This chain links TRBV7-9 with TRBJ1-5; D is unresolved. The V gene's germline CDR1 is SEHNR and CDR2 FQNEAQ (reference sequence). This CDR3 region has 13 residues.

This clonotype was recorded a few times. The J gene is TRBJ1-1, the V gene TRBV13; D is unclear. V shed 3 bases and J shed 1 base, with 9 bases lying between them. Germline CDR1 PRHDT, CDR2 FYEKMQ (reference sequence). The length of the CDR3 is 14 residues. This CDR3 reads CASSLRHSNTEAFF. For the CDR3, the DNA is TGTGCCAGCAGCTTGAGACATTCGAACACTGAAGCTTTCTTT.

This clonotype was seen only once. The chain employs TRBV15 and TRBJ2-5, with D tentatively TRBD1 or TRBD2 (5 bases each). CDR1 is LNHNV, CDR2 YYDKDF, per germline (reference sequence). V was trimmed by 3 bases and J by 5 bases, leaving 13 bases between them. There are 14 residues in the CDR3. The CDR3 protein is CATSSGAGSETQYF. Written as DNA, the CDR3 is TGTGCCACCAGCAGCGGGGCCGGTTCGGAGACCCAGTACTTC.

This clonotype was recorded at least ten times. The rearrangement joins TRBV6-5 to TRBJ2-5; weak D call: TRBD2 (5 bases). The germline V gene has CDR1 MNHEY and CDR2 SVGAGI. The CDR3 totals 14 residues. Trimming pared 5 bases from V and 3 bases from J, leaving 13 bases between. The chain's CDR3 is CASSPRAVEETQYF. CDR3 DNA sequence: TGTGCCAGCAGTCCCCGAGCGGTAGAAGAGACCCAGTACTTC.

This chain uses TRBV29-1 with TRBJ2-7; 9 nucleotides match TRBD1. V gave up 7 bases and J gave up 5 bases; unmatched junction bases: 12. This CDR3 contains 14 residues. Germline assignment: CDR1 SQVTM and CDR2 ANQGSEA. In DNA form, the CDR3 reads TGCAGCGCTAGACAGGGGGGGCAGCCCCACGAGCAGTACTTC. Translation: CSARQGGQPHEQYF.

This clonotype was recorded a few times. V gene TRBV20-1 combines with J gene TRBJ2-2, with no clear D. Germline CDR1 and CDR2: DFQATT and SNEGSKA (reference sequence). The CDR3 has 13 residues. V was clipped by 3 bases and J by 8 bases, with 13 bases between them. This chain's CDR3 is CSARGARPGELFF. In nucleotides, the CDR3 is TGCAGTGCTAGGGGCGCTAGGCCGGGGGAGCTGTTTTTT.

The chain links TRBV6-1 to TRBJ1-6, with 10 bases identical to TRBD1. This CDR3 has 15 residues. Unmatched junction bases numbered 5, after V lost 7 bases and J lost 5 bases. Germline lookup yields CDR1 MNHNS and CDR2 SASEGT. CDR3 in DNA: TGTGCCAGCACTGGGACAGGGGAGGATAATTCACCCCTCCACTTT. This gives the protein CASTGTGEDNSPLHF.

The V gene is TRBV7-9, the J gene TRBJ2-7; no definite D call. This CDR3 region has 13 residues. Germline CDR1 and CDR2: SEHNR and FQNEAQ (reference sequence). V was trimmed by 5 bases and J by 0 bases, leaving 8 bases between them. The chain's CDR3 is CASSRKSSYEQYF. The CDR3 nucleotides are TGTGCCAGCAGCCGGAAAAGCTCCTACGAGCAGTACTTC.

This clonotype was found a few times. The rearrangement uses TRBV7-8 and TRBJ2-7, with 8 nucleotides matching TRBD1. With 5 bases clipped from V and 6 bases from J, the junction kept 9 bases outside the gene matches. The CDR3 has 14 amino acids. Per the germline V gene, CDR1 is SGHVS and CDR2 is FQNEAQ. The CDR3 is CASSMSGGGLEQYF. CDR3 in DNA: TGTGCCAGCAGCATGTCAGGGGGCGGCCTCGAGCAGTACTTC.

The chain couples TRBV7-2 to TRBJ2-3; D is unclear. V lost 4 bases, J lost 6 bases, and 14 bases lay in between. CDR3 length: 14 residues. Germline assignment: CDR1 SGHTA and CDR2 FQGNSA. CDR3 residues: CASSYLGPADTQYF. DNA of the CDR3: TGTGCCAGCAGCTACCTAGGGCCGGCGGATACGCAGTATTTT.

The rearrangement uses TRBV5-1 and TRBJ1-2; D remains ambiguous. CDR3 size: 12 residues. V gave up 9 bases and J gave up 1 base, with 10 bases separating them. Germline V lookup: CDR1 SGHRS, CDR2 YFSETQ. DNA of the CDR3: TGCGCCAACCCGACCGTTAACTATGGCTACACCTTC. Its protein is CANPTVNYGYTF.

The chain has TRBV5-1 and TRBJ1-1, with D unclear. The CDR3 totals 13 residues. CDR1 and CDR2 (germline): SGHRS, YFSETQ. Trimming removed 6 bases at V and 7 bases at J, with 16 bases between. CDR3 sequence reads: CASTTPGGGEAFF. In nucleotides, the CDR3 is TGCGCCAGCACCACTCCCGGTGGCGGTGAAGCTTTCTTT.

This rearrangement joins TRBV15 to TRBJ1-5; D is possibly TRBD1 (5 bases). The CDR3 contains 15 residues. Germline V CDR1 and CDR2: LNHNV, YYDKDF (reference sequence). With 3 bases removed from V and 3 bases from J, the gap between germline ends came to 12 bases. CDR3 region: CATSSGGRNNQPQHF. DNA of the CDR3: TGTGCCACCAGCAGTGGGGGGAGGAACAATCAGCCCCAGCATTTT. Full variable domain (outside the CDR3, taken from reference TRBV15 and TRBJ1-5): DAMVIQNPRYQVTQFGKPVTLSCSQTLNHNVMYWYQQKSSQAPKLLFHYYDKDFNNEADTPDNFQSRRPNTSFCFLDIRSPGLGDTAMYLCATSSGGRNNQPQHFGDGTRLSIL.

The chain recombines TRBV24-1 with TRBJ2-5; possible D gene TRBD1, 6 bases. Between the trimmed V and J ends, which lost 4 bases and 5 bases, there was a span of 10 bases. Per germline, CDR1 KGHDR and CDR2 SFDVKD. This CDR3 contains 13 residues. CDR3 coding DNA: TGTGCCACCAGTGAGGGGGCAGCGGAGACCCAGTACTTC. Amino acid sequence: CATSEGAAETQYF.

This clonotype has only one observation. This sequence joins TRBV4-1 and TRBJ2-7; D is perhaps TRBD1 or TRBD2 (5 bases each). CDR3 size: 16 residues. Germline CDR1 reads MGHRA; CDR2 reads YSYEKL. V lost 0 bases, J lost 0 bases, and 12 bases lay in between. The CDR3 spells CASSQDTGQSSYEQYF. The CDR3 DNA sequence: TGCGCCAGCAGCCAAGACACGGGGCAAAGCTCCTACGAGCAGTACTTC.

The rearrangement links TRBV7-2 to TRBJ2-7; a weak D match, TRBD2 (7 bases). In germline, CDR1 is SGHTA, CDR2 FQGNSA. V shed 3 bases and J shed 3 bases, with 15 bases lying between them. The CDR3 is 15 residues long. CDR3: CASSFTGRAGYEQYF. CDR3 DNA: TGTGCCAGCAGCTTTACAGGGAGGGCGGGCTACGAGCAGTACTTC.

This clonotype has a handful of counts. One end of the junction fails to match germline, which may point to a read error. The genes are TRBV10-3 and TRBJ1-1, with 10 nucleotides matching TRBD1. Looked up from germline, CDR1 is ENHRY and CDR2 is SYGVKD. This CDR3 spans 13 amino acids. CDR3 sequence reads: CASSADRGAEAFF. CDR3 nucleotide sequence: TGTGCCAGCAGTGCGGACAGGGGGGCTGAAGCTTTCTTT.

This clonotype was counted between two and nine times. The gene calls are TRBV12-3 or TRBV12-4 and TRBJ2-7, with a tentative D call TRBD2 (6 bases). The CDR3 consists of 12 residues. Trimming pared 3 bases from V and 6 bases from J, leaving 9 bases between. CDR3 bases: TGTGCCAGCAGTTTTTTCGGGGGCGAGCAGTACTTC. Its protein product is CASSFFGGEQYF.